A single sample gave rise to the 31 T cell receptor beta chains below, sequenced in a study of blood T cell repertoires in COVID-19. TCRdb's table, derived via immunoSEQ multiplex PCR, lists solely in-frame clones and lacks some. The sample includes 130,000 to 150,000 clones, about 87% of them seen just once. Source material: peripheral blood. The source is a woman in her forties or fifties with active or convalescent COVID-19.

This chain connects TRBV7-8 to TRBJ2-2; D gene uncertain. Germline CDR1 reads SGHVS; CDR2 reads FQNEAQ. The CDR3 extends over 16 amino acids. Trimming removed 5 bases from V and 2 bases from J, with 15 bases in between. The CDR3 DNA reads TGTGCCAGCAGCCAAGGAACTAAACTCAACACCGGGGAGCTGTTTTTT. Translating gives CASSQGTKLNTGELFF.

In its sample, this clone was seen a few times. The chain joins TRBV6-5 to TRBJ1-1; 7 bases align to TRBD1. Per germline, CDR1 MNHEY and CDR2 SVGAGI. The CDR3 length is 15 residues. V was clipped by 7 bases and J by 5 bases; unmatched bases: 13. This CDR3 reads CASNRQGPWVTEAFF. Here the CDR3 DNA reads TGTGCCAGCAATCGACAGGGCCCCTGGGTGACTGAAGCTTTCTTT.

The V gene is TRBV3-1 (or the pseudogene TRBV3-2), the J gene TRBJ2-2; D ambiguous. The germline V and J ends were trimmed by 0 bases and 4 bases, with 6 bases remaining between them. This CDR3 is built from 14 residues. Germline values: CDR1 LGHDT, CDR2 YNNKEL (reference sequence). The CDR3: CASSQEGSTGELFF. The CDR3 DNA sequence: TGTGCCAGCAGCCAAGAGGGCTCCACCGGGGAGCTGTTTTTT.

The V gene is TRBV7-8, the J gene TRBJ2-7; TRBD1 aligns across 7 bases. The CDR3 totals 13 residues. Per germline, CDR1 SGHVS and CDR2 FQNEAQ. J was trimmed by 2 bases and V by 5 bases; bases with no gene match: 3. The CDR3 DNA reads TGTGCCAGCAGCCAAGGGGGCCCCTACGAGCAGTACTTC. It yields the protein CASSQGGPYEQYF.

This clone came up many times. The V gene is TRBV18, the J gene TRBJ2-2, with TRBD1 matching 7 bases. CDR3 length: 15 residues. V trimming: 4 bases; J trimming: 2 bases; junction bases outside the gene matches: 4. Germline-derived CDR1 and CDR2 are KGHSH and LQKENI. The CDR3 loop is CASSLRTGNTGELFF. As DNA, the CDR3 is TGTGCCAGCTCACTTAGGACAGGCAACACCGGGGAGCTGTTTTTT.

The rearrangement uses TRBV12-3 or TRBV12-4 and TRBJ2-1; D may be TRBD2 (6 bases). The germline V and J ends were trimmed by 7 bases and 3 bases, with 10 bases remaining between them. The CDR3 sequence is 13 residues long. CDR3 sequence (DNA): TGTGCCAGCACCGTGGGGGGCTACAATGAGCAGTTCTTC. It yields the protein CASTVGGYNEQFF.

The rearrangement links TRBV19 to TRBJ2-7, with D maybe TRBD1 (5 bases). Trimming shortened V by 6 bases and J by 0 bases, and 15 bases separated the two germline ends. The germline gives CDR1 LNHDA, CDR2 SQIVND (reference sequence). CDR3 length equals 15 residues. CDR3 sequence: CASRLGHLDSYEQYF. In DNA, the CDR3 is TGTGCCAGTAGACTTGGACACCTAGACTCCTACGAGCAGTACTTC.

The chain joins TRBV30 to TRBJ2-1; 16 bases fit TRBD2. Looked up from germline, CDR1 is GTSNPN and CDR2 is SVGIG (reference sequence). The trim removed 5 bases at V and 10 bases at J, leaving 11 bases unmatched. This CDR3 has 16 amino acids. The CDR3 is CAWDPGLAGGLGEQFF. The CDR3, as DNA: TGTGCCTGGGACCCGGGACTAGCGGGGGGGCTCGGAGAGCAGTTCTTC.

The genes are TRBV10-1 and TRBJ2-7, with D unclear. The CDR3 contains 13 residues. V was trimmed by 0 bases and J by 5 bases, leaving 8 bases between them. Germline assignment: CDR1 WNHNN and CDR2 SYGVQD (reference sequence). In nucleotides, the CDR3 is TGCGCCAGCAGTGAGTCGTGGCAGAACGAGCAGTACTTC. Translation: CASSESWQNEQYF.

CDR3 amino acids: CASSPGRDDENTEAFF. CDR3 bases: TGTGCCAGCTCACCAGGCAGGGATGATGAGAACACTGAAGCTTTCTTT. The chain couples TRBV11-3 to TRBJ1-1; possible D gene TRBD1, 5 bases. Trimming pared 8 bases from V and 1 base from J, leaving 20 bases between. Germline lookup yields CDR1 SGHNT and CDR2 YENEEA. This CDR3 spans 16 amino acids.

V gene TRBV20-1 combines with J gene TRBJ1-5; the D gene is possibly TRBD1 (6 bases). Germline CDR1 reads DFQATT; CDR2 reads SNEGSKA (reference sequence). The CDR3 length is 16 residues. V dropped 3 bases and J dropped 11 bases, with 26 bases sitting between them. CDR3 coding DNA: TGCAGTGCTAGTGTGGCAGGGGTTACTATATCAGCGACCCAGCATTTT. Translated, it gives CSASVAGVTISATQHF.

The chain is built from TRBV2 and TRBJ1-1, with 8 bases matching TRBD1. Germline V gives CDR1 SNHLY, CDR2 FYNNEI. This CDR3 is 14 amino acids long. V was clipped by 5 bases and J by 1 base; unmatched bases: 3. The CDR3 nucleotides are TGTGCCAGCAGTAGACAGGGGACGAACACTGAAGCTTTCTTT. It translates to CASSRQGTNTEAFF. Filled out from reference TRBV2 and TRBJ1-1, the complete variable domain reads EPEVTQTPSHQVTQMGQEVILRCVPISNHLYFYWYRQILGQKVEFLVSFYNNEISEKSEIFDDQFSVERPDGSNFTLKIRSTKLEDSAMYFCASSRQGTNTEAFFGQGTRLTVV.

The gene calls are TRBV29-1 and TRBJ1-1, with D perhaps TRBD1 (5 bases). CDR1 is SQVTM, CDR2 ANQGSEA, per germline. V dropped 0 bases and J dropped 4 bases, with 18 bases sitting between them. The CDR3 is 16 residues long. CDR3 bases: TGCAGCGTTGAAGATTGGGGGAAAGGGGAGGCCACTGAAGCTTTCTTT. Translated: CSVEDWGKGEATEAFF.

The V call is TRBV7-8, the J call TRBJ2-7; 8 bases fit TRBD1. The CDR3 runs 14 residues. CDR1 and CDR2 (germline): SGHVS, FQNEAQ. Trimming took 4 bases from V and 3 from J; bases not matched to a gene: 5. The CDR3 DNA reads TGTGCCAGCAGCTCCCAGGGGGCGGTCTACGAGCAGTACTTC. This gives the protein CASSSQGAVYEQYF.

The V call is TRBV28, the J call TRBJ2-3, with 7 bases lining up with TRBD2. Germline V gene data show CDR1 as MDHEN and CDR2 as SYDVKM. CDR3 length: 15 residues. The trim removed 4 bases at V and 1 base at J, leaving 5 bases unmatched. As DNA, the CDR3 is TGTGCCAGCAGTTCCCCGCTAGCGGGCACAGATACGCAGTATTTT. This translates into CASSSPLAGTDTQYF. The whole variable domain, remainder taken from reference TRBV28 and TRBJ2-3, is DVKVTQSSRYLVKRTGEKVFLECVQDMDHENMFWYRQDPGLGLRLIYFSYDVKMKEKGDIPEGYSVSREKKERFSLILESASTNQTSMYLCASSSPLAGTDTQYFGPGTRLTVL.

This CDR3 is CASSPSPRGSGNTIYF. In DNA, the CDR3 is TGTGCCAGCTCGCCCTCCCCCAGGGGCTCTGGAAACACCATATATTTT. The rearrangement uses TRBV18 and TRBJ1-3; maybe TRBD1 (6 bases). The CDR3 consists of 16 residues. V gave up 6 bases and J gave up 0 bases, with 15 bases separating them. In germline, CDR1 is KGHSH, CDR2 LQKENI.

This clone was found once. This chain uses TRBV28 with TRBJ1-1; no reliable D call. Germline V CDR1 and CDR2: MDHEN, SYDVKM. The CDR3 is 11 residues long. V shed 7 bases and J shed 1 base, with 4 bases lying between them. CDR3 DNA sequence: TGTGCCAGCACCCAGAACACTGAAGCTTTCTTT. It codes for CASTQNTEAFF.

The chain has TRBV13 and TRBJ2-5; D is unclear. The V and J ends lost 2 bases and 0 bases respectively, with 7 bases between them. The germline gives CDR1 PRHDT, CDR2 FYEKMQ (reference sequence). The CDR3 totals 14 residues. CDR3 bases: TGTGCCAGCAGCTTACTAACAGACCAAGAGACCCAGTACTTC. The encoded protein is CASSLLTDQETQYF.

The chain recombines TRBV19 with TRBJ2-7; D might be TRBD1 (6 bases). CDR1 is LNHDA and CDR2 is SQIVND in the germline V gene (reference sequence). The CDR3 contains 14 residues. Trimming removed 5 bases at V and 2 bases at J, with 13 bases between. The CDR3 region is CASSLGTPTYEQYF. DNA for the CDR3: TGTGCCAGTAGTCTCGGGACACCAACCTACGAGCAGTACTTC.

The chain carries TRBV20-1 and TRBJ2-5; the match to TRBD2 covers 14 bases. This CDR3 is 16 amino acids long. From germline, CDR1 is DFQATT and CDR2 SNEGSKA (reference sequence). Germline trimming cut 3 bases from V and 4 bases from J; bases unmatched to any gene: 7. The CDR3 DNA follows: TGCAGTGCTAGTTCGGGACTAGCGGGAGATGGAGAGACCCAGTACTTC. Translated, it gives CSASSGLAGDGETQYF.

This clone came up a few times. The rearrangement joins TRBV6-5 to TRBJ2-7, with 7 bases lining up with TRBD1. With 6 bases clipped from V and 7 bases from J, the junction kept 6 bases outside the gene matches. Germline V gene data show CDR1 as MNHEY and CDR2 as SVGAGI. This CDR3 contains 12 residues. The CDR3: CASSFQGVEQYF. CDR3 nucleotide sequence: TGTGCCAGCAGCTTCCAGGGGGTGGAGCAGTACTTC.

The chain uses TRBV28 and TRBJ2-7, with D perhaps matching TRBD1 (6 bases). This CDR3 spans 19 amino acids. The ends were cut back, 1 base at V and 4 bases at J, with 26 bases in the middle. CDR1 and CDR2 from the germline V gene are MDHEN and SYDVKM. CDR3 in DNA: TGTGCCAGCAGTTTATCGCTGGGGCAGGGGAGAGCACTATCGTACGAGCAGTACTTC. The encoded protein is CASSLSLGQGRALSYEQYF.

This chain joins TRBV10-3 and TRBJ2-1, with 12 bases identical to TRBD2. CDR1 is ENHRY, CDR2 SYGVKD, per germline. Trimming removed 6 bases from V and 5 bases from J; junction bases left unmatched: 5. The CDR3 has 15 residues. As DNA, the CDR3 is TGTGCCATCAGAAGACTAGCGGGAGTGGACAATGAGCAGTTCTTC. Protein: CAIRRLAGVDNEQFF.

V and J are TRBV7-8 and TRBJ2-7; tentatively, D is TRBD1 (5 bases). Germline assignment: CDR1 SGHVS and CDR2 FQNEAQ. V was pared by 1 base and J by 0 bases, with 7 bases between. CDR3 length: 14 residues. The CDR3: CASSLGQSSYEQYF. For the CDR3, the DNA is TGTGCCAGCAGCTTAGGACAGAGCTCCTACGAGCAGTACTTC.

The CDR3 bases are TGTGCCAGCAGTGGACTAGCGCTTACCTACGAGCAGTACTTC. It encodes CASSGLALTYEQYF. J is TRBJ2-7 and V is TRBV28, with TRBD2 matching 9 bases. The CDR3 has 14 amino acids. Trimming removed 5 bases from V and 2 bases from J; junction bases left unmatched: 4. The germline V gene encodes CDR1 MDHEN and CDR2 SYDVKM.

The genes are TRBV4-3 and TRBJ2-1, with TRBD2 identical over 7 bases. Per germline, CDR1 LGHNA and CDR2 YSLEER. The length of the CDR3 is 16 residues. The J segment lost 8 bases and the V segment lost 0 bases, leaving 10 bases of the junction unmatched. CDR3 protein: CASSQEYGLVIDEQFF. CDR3 DNA sequence: TGCGCCAGCAGCCAAGAGTACGGACTAGTGATAGATGAGCAGTTCTTC.

This clone was observed a single time. This chain uses TRBV10-3 with TRBJ2-6; possibly TRBD2 for D (5 bases). The CDR3 runs 18 residues. Trimming shortened V by 5 bases and J by 3 bases, and 20 bases separated the two germline ends. CDR1 and CDR2 (germline): ENHRY, SYGVKD. CDR3 DNA sequence: TGTGCCATCAGTCCCCTACGGGGTGGTGACGATGGGGCCAACGTCCTGACTTTC. It is translated as CAISPLRGGDDGANVLTF.

The V call is TRBV19, the J call TRBJ1-3, with TRBD1 matching 7 bases. CDR3 length: 15 amino acids. Losses at the gene ends were 8 bases for V and 0 bases for J; bases not matched to a gene: 7. In germline, CDR1 is LNHDA, CDR2 SQIVND (reference sequence). The CDR3 loop is CASRPQGPSGNTIYF. The CDR3 region has the DNA TGTGCCAGTCGACCACAGGGGCCCTCTGGAAACACCATATATTTT.

The rearrangement links TRBV30 to TRBJ1-1; D remains ambiguous. Trimming shortened V by 7 bases and J by 4 bases, and 10 bases separated the two germline ends. CDR1 is GTSNPN and CDR2 is SVGIG in the germline V gene (reference sequence). The CDR3 sequence is 11 residues long. The CDR3 here is CASTRGTEAFF. The CDR3 bases are TGTGCCTCTACTCGGGGCACTGAAGCTTTCTTT.

In its sample, this clone is medium-sized. The CDR3 sequence: CASGRQRGGNQPQHF. CDR3 in DNA: TGTGCTAGTGGCCGACAGAGAGGAGGCAATCAGCCCCAGCATTTT. The chain joins TRBV12-5 to TRBJ1-5, with D maybe TRBD1 (5 bases). CDR3 size: 15 residues. The germline V gene has CDR1 LGHNT and CDR2 FRNRAP. V gave up 6 bases and J gave up 2 bases, with 14 bases separating them.

The V and J genes are TRBV18 and TRBJ2-2; tentatively, D is TRBD2 (6 bases). V dropped 6 bases and J dropped 5 bases, with 16 bases sitting between them. Per the germline V gene, CDR1 is KGHSH and CDR2 is LQKENI. This CDR3 contains 15 residues. In DNA, the CDR3 is TGTGCCAGCTCGCCCTCCGGCGGGATAACCGGGGAGCTGTTTTTT. Protein: CASSPSGGITGELFF.